This paragraph reports one TCR beta chain. Every sample had a minimum of 7 million PBMCs isolated. Per sample, no less than 5.5 micrograms of total RNA were extracted. A J-beta primer mix and a sample-barcoded 5' primer were used in a second PCR of roughly 7 to 12 cycles. One entry per CDR3 protein, called by TCRdb with MiXCR from the 5' RACE reads. The data show hundreds of thousands of distinct CDR3 sequences, 49% seen once. The CDR3 is 17 residues long. Germline CDR1 is MGHRA and CDR2 is YSYEKL. The J segment lost 0 bases and the V segment lost 1 base, leaving 5 bases of the junction unmatched. This sample is drawn from a study of blood T cells in healthy people across ages.

The chain carries TRBV4-1 and TRBJ1-5, with 8 nucleotides matching TRBD1. This TCR came from a woman aged 55-69 years in good health. The sequenced material came from blood. DNA for the CDR3: TGCGCCAGCAGCCAAGCCGGACAGGGCCCTAGCAATCAGCCCCAGCATTTT. This encodes CASSQAGQGPSNQPQHF.